This passage covers 3 T cell receptor beta chains from one sample sequenced in a study of shared clonotypes between healthy human individuals. It was CD45RO-negative cells, positively selected for CCR7, that made up naive CD8 cells, with terminally differentiated effector memory CD45RA+ cells excluded. The data were produced by immunoSEQ multiplex PCR, yet TCRdb's version contains in-frame clones alone and is incomplete. Of about 2.1 million clones listed, around 93% are singletons. Sequencing was done on a sample of naive CD8+ T cells from PBMCs. The receptors originated from a man aged 18-30 years in good health. Some clones in this sample may be carry-over from other donors' samples.

This clone was seen a few times. The chain employs TRBV27 and TRBJ1-2; TRBD1 aligns across 7 bases. CDR3 size: 13 residues. Germline V gives CDR1 MNHEY, CDR2 SMNVEV (reference sequence). V lost 6 bases to trimming and J lost 4 bases; unmatched junction nucleotides: 5. The CDR3 sequence is CASRRGPAYGYTF. As DNA, the CDR3 is TGTGCCAGCAGAAGGGGGCCAGCCTATGGCTACACCTTC.

This rearrangement joins TRBV19 to TRBJ1-5; D not resolved. Germline V gene data show CDR1 as LNHDA and CDR2 as SQIVND (reference sequence). Between the trimmed V and J ends, which lost 0 bases and 0 bases, there was a span of 15 bases. This CDR3 has 18 residues. The CDR3 region has the DNA TGTGCCAGTAGTATAGATTTCGGCCGACTGAGTAGCAATCAGCCCCAGCATTTT. Protein: CASSIDFGRLSSNQPQHF.

The gene calls are TRBV13 and TRBJ1-1, with TRBD1 identical over 7 bases. This CDR3 has 12 amino acids. Germline CDR1 PRHDT, CDR2 FYEKMQ (reference sequence). The junction had 3 bases not matched to a gene; V was cut back by 3 bases and J by 8 bases. The CDR3 protein is CASSFKTGEAFF. Here the CDR3 DNA reads TGTGCCAGCAGCTTTAAGACAGGGGAAGCTTTCTTT.